A selection of T cell receptor beta chains follows, all from one sample in a study of blood T cell repertoires in COVID-19. Clones were read by immunoSEQ multiplex PCR, and TCRdb kept only the in-frame ones, dropping some. The table shows around 180,000 clones, with 88% occurring only once. The sample taken for sequencing was peripheral blood. All receptors derive from a human donor in a cohort sampled during active COVID-19. The CDR3 runs from the conserved cysteine through the conserved F or W. Each record gives: V gene, J gene, clone size, D gene, CDR3 protein, CDR3 DNA. D genes are given only for firm matches. Not all rows give a size; the values are once, few, many and, for expanded clones, a class.

TRBV13	TRBJ2-7	once	TRBD1	CASSFLTGAVSYEQYF	TGTGCCAGCAGCTTTTTGACAGGGGCCGTCTCCTACGAGCAGTACTTC
TRBV16	TRBJ2-7	.	.	CASSRLQGNGEQYF	TGTGCCAGCAGCCGTCTGCAGGGCAACGGCGAGCAGTACTTC
TRBV4-1	TRBJ1-2	.	TRBD1	CASSQPGTVYGYTF	TGCGCCAGCAGCCAACCGGGGACAGTATATGGCTACACCTTC
TRBV20-1	TRBJ2-1	.	.	CSGLGRNEQFF	TGCAGTGGACTGGGGAGGAATGAGCAGTTCTTC
TRBV7-9	TRBJ1-1	.	TRBD1	CASSFDRGPTEAFF	TGTGCCAGCAGCTTTGACAGGGGGCCCACTGAAGCTTTCTTT
TRBV6-6	TRBJ2-2	.	.	CASSRLSGAGELFF	TGTGCCAGCAGTCGCCTGAGTGGTGCCGGGGAGCTGTTTTTT
TRBV7-9	TRBJ1-6	.	TRBD1	CASSLGDRVVPPLHF	TGTGCCAGCAGCTTGGGAGACAGGGTTGTTCCACCCCTCCACTTT
TRBV7-2	TRBJ2-4	once	TRBD1	CASSPGTGDIQYF	TGTGCCAGCAGCCCCGGGACAGGTGATATTCAGTACTTC
TRBV29-1	TRBJ2-1	.	TRBD2	CSVDLIGTGGSNEQFF	TGCAGCGTTGACTTGATTGGGACCGGGGGGTCCAATGAGCAGTTCTTC
TRBV12-5	TRBJ1-5	.	TRBD1	CASGSLTGPSNQPQHF	TGTGCTAGTGGTTCTCTGACAGGGCCTAGCAATCAGCCCCAGCATTTT
TRBV9	TRBJ2-2	.	.	CASSVGPQGWTGELFF	TGTGCCAGCAGCGTAGGCCCTCAGGGGTGGACCGGGGAGCTGTTTTTT
TRBV7-2	TRBJ2-7	.	.	CASSLDSWGGPGYF	TGTGCCAGCAGCTTAGATTCGTGGGGCGGTCCTGGATACTTC
TRBV28	TRBJ2-5	.	.	CASSPTGRMSEETQYF	TGTGCCAGCAGTCCGACGGGAAGAATGTCGGAAGAGACCCAGTACTTC